This record concerns one T cell receptor (beta chain) sequence. This entry belongs to a study of blood T cell repertoires in COVID-19. Only in-frame clones appear in the TCRdb table, and some are missing; sequencing was by immunoSEQ multiplex PCR. The sample includes under 250,000 clones, around four fifths of them seen just once. In germline, CDR1 is SGHRS, CDR2 YFSETQ. The ends were cut back, 0 bases at V and 2 bases at J, with 12 bases in the middle. The CDR3 has 16 residues. This sequence was found in a woman in her sixties or seventies with active or convalescent COVID-19. Sequencing was performed on peripheral blood. The chain joins TRBV5-1 to TRBJ1-3; D not resolved. CDR3 residues: CASSLAGGLAGNTIYF. The CDR3 DNA follows: TGCGCCAGCAGCTTGGCCGGAGGTTTAGCTGGAAACACCATATATTTT. Based on the CDR3 plus reference TRBV5-1 and TRBJ1-3, the full variable domain is KAGVTQTPRYLIKTRGQQVTLSCSPISGHRSVSWYQQTPGQGLQFLFEYFSETQRNKGNFPGRFSGRQFSNSRSEMNVSTLELGDSALYLCASSLAGGLAGNTIYFGEGSWLTVV.